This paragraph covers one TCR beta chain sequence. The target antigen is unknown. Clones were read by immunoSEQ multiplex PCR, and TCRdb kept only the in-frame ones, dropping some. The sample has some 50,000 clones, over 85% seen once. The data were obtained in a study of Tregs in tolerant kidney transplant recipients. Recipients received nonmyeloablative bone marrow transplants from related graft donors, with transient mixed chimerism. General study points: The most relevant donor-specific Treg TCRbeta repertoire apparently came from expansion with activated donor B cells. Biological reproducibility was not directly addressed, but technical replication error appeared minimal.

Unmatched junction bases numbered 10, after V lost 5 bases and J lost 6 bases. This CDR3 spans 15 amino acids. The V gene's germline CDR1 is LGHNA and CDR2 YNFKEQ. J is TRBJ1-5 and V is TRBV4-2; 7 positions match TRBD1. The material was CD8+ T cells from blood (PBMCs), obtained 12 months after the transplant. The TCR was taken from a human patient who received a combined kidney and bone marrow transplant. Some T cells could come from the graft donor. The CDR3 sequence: CASSFRRQGSQPQHF. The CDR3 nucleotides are TGTGCCAGCAGCTTTCGAAGACAGGGAAGTCAGCCCCAGCATTTT.